The rows below give T cell receptor beta chains drawn from one sample of a study of shared clonotypes between healthy human individuals. The method was immunoSEQ multiplex PCR; TCRdb's version includes in-frame clones alone and lacks a portion of them. This table has around 610,000 clones, roughly 96% appearing once. The sequenced material came from naive CD8+ T cells sorted from blood. The receptors derive from a woman aged 30 to 39 in good health. CDR3s leave out the opening cysteine and the closing phenylalanine or tryptophan. The order of the fields is clone size, V gene, CDR3 protein. Clone size is stated in some rows and not others, as once, few, many or a class when expanded.

.	TRBV7-9	ASSLTLDRDYGYT
.	TRBV28	ASSLGAGGRGYT
.	TRBV4-2	ASSPRQGAREQF
once	TRBV28	ASSLSLGENTEAF
.	TRBV7-6	ASSTTGARETQY
.	TRBV13	ASSLKGDQPQH
.	TRBV10-3	AISEPGTSGRITDTQY
.	TRBV10-1	ASSSGNNEQF
.	TRBV6-7	ASSYPGCNYGYT
.	TRBV19	ASSPSPNMNTEAF
.	TRBV2	ASSEVGSDYGYT
.	TRBV5-6	ASSGGWNTDTQY
.	TRBV15	ATSGPGRYLGTDTQY
.	TRBV19	ASSIRGLYNEQF
.	TRBV19	ASSFMGGSGANVLT
.	TRBV19	ASGPGQTSYYNEQF
.	TRBV27	ASSPNSEHLNTEAF